This entry features one T cell receptor (beta chain) sequence. Method: immunoSEQ multiplex PCR; TCRdb's copy keeps in-frame clones and lacks some. This sample has 550,000 to 800,000 clones, with about 90% found just once. This entry is derived from a study of shared clonotypes between healthy human individuals. The CDR3 sequence is 16 residues long. Trimming took off 0 bases at V and 0 bases at J, with 11 bases between the two ends. Germline-derived CDR1 and CDR2 are PRHDT and FYEKMQ (reference sequence). This TCR was recovered from a young man in good health. Some clones in this sample may be carry-over from other donors' samples. V usage is TRBV13 and J usage is TRBJ1-1, with D uncertain. What was sequenced was memory CD8+ T cells from PBMCs. Indicated subset: CD45RO+ cells pooled with CCR7-negative TemRA cells. The CDR3 spells CASSLGRTGLNTEAFF. CDR3 in DNA: TGTGCCAGCAGCTTAGGGAGGACGGGATTGAACACTGAAGCTTTCTTT.